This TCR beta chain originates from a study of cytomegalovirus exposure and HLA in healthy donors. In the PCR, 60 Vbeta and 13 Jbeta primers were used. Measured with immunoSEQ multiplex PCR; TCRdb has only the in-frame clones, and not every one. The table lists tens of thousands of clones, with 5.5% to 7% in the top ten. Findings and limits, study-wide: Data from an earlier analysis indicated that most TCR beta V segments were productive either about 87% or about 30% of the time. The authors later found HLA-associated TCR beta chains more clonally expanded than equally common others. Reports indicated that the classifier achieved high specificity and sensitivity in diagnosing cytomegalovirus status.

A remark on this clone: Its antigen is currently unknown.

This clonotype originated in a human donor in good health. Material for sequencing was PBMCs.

CDR3 residues: CASRGGGNYGYTF. For the CDR3, the DNA is TGTGCCAGCAGAGGGGGGGGGAACTATGGCTACACCTTC. The V and J genes are TRBV2 and TRBJ1-2, with D perhaps TRBD1 (6 bases). The CDR3 sequence is 13 residues long. Trimming shortened V by 6 bases and J by 2 bases, and 10 bases separated the two germline ends. Germline lookup yields CDR1 SNHLY and CDR2 FYNNEI.